These T cell receptor beta chains were read from a single sample in a study of T cells in Graves' hyperthyroidism and ophthalmopathy. TCRdb analysed the multiplex PCR reads with MiXCR anew, one entry per CDR3 protein. The profile shows more than 300,000 distinct CDR3 sequences, around 20% of them singletons. The sequencing input was blood. The receptors were sampled from a man aged 18 to 30 with Graves' ophthalmopathy. Each CDR3 is given with its conserved first and last residue. The order of the fields is V gene, clone size, J gene, D gene, CDR3 protein, CDR3 DNA. The D gene is left open where the match is weak. The size field is filled for only some rows; it gives once, few, many or a size class.

TRBV29-1,few,TRBJ2-2,TRBD1,CSVERPPGQGARGTGELFF,TGCAGCGTTGAGCGGCCTCCGGGACAGGGGGCGCGTGGCACCGGGGAGCTGTTTTTT
TRBV7-8,many,TRBJ2-2,-,CASSSDEGNTGELFF,TGTGCCAGCAGCAGCGATGAGGGGAACACCGGGGAGCTGTTTTTT
TRBV5-8,-,TRBJ2-1,TRBD2,CASSKTSGDSSSYNEQFF,TGTGCCAGCAGCAAGACTAGCGGGGATTCAAGCTCCTACAATGAGCAGTTCTTC
TRBV12-5,many,TRBJ2-1,-,CASGLVIDRSGYEQFF,TGTGCTAGTGGTTTGGTAATAGACCGCTCGGGTTATGAGCAGTTCTTC
TRBV19,-,TRBJ1-6,TRBD1,CASSTGGNSPLHF,TGTGCCAGTAGCACAGGGGGAAATTCACCCCTCCACTTT
TRBV6-1,-,TRBJ2-7,-,CASWGVLSYEQYF,TGTGCCTCTTGGGGAGTTCTATCCTACGAGCAGTACTTC
TRBV20-1,few,TRBJ2-5,-,CSVPGEAWETQYF,TGCAGTGTACCGGGGGAGGCTTGGGAGACCCAGTACTTC
TRBV2,-,TRBJ1-1,-,CASSQGGNGAFF,TGCGCCAGCAGCCAAGGCGGCAATGGTGCTTTCTTT
TRBV18,-,TRBJ2-7,-,CASSPPHPRDEQYF,TGTGCCAGCTCACCTCCTCATCCAAGGGACGAGCAGTACTTC
TRBV7-3,many,TRBJ2-5,-,CASSAGPQGQTQYF,TGTGCCAGCAGCGCGGGACCCCAAGGGCAGACCCAGTACTTC
TRBV9,few,TRBJ2-3,-,CASSTQRLLTDTQYF,TGTGCCAGCAGCACCCAGCGACTCCTCACAGATACGCAGTATTTT
TRBV3-1,-,TRBJ2-3,TRBD2,CASSQSSGGADTQYF,TGTGCCAGCAGCCAAAGTAGCGGGGGGGCAGATACGCAGTATTTT
TRBV24-1,-,TRBJ2-5,TRBD2,CATRSSGGPTQYF,TGTGCCACCAGATCTAGCGGGGGGCCTACCCAGTACTTC
TRBV20-1,many,TRBJ1-2,-,CSAGDTNYGYTF,TGCAGTGCTGGGGACACTAACTATGGCTACACCTTC
TRBV5-6,-,TRBJ2-3,TRBD1,CASSLDRGIADTQYF,TGTGCCAGCAGCTTGGACAGGGGGATAGCGGATACGCAGTATTTT
TRBV15,-,TRBJ2-7,-,CATSREGASDEQYF,TGTGCCACCAGCAGAGAGGGGGCGTCGGACGAGCAGTACTTC
TRBV24-1,many,TRBJ2-5,-,CATSDREGEQETQYF,TGTGCCACCAGTGACCGAGAAGGAGAACAAGAGACCCAGTACTTC
TRBV19,few,TRBJ1-1,-,CASSGMINTEAFF,TGTGCCAGTAGCGGGATGATAAACACTGAAGCTTTCTTT
TRBV12-3/TRBV12-4,many,TRBJ2-7,-,CASSSDTAYEQYF,TGTGCCAGCAGTTCGGACACGGCCTACGAGCAGTACTTC
TRBV7-2,few,TRBJ2-1,TRBD1,CASSPRTGENNEQFF,TGTGCCAGCAGCCCGCGGACAGGGGAGAACAATGAGCAGTTCTTC
TRBV7-9,-,TRBJ2-7,-,CASSLSGNYEQYF,TGTGCCAGCAGCTTATCTGGGAACTACGAGCAGTACTTC
TRBV6-7,-,TRBJ2-3,-,CASRPRGGEDTQYF,TGTGCCAGCAGGCCCAGGGGGGGGGAAGATACGCAGTATTTT
TRBV24-1,few,TRBJ2-5,TRBD1,CATSGVGQGSQETQYF,TGTGCCACCAGTGGCGTCGGACAGGGCAGCCAAGAGACCCAGTACTTC
TRBV12-3/TRBV12-4,-,TRBJ2-3,-,CATTRRFSDYSTGTQYF,TGTGCCACTACGAGACGTTTTTCGGACTATAGCACAGGTACGCAGTATTTT
TRBV12-3/TRBV12-4,many,TRBJ2-7,TRBD1,CASNPAGTVDSEQYF,TGTGCCAGCAACCCCGCCGGGACAGTCGATAGCGAGCAGTACTTC
TRBV28,-,TRBJ2-4,TRBD1,CASSLRQGAKNIQYF,TGTGCCAGCAGCCTTAGACAGGGGGCCAAAAACATTCAGTACTTC
TRBV28,many,TRBJ2-7,TRBD1,CASQTGGAYEQYF,TGTGCCAGTCAGACAGGGGGGGCCTACGAGCAGTACTTC
TRBV6-2/TRBV6-3,-,TRBJ2-2,-,CASSYPTGNENTGELFF,TGTGCCAGCAGTTACCCGACGGGGAATGAGAACACCGGGGAGCTGTTTTTT
TRBV11-2,many,TRBJ2-2,-,CASTPDTGELFF,TGTGCCAGCACCCCAGACACCGGGGAGCTGTTTTTT
TRBV10-3,few,TRBJ1-3,-,CAITGFSGNTIYF,TGTGCCATAACGGGCTTCTCTGGAAACACCATATATTTT
TRBV5-1,few,TRBJ2-2,TRBD1,CASSLTGGYTGELFF,TGCGCCAGCAGCTTGACAGGGGGCTATACCGGGGAGCTGTTTTTT
TRBV24-1,-,TRBJ1-3,-,CATSETGSGNTIYF,TGTGCCACCAGTGAAACAGGGTCCGGAAACACCATATATTTT
TRBV11-2,many,TRBJ2-1,TRBD1,CASKDHRDRAGDEQFF,TGTGCCAGCAAAGACCACCGGGACAGGGCGGGCGATGAGCAGTTCTTC
TRBV3-1,many,TRBJ1-1,-,CASSQRQTMNTEAFF,TGTGCCAGCAGCCAGCGACAGACCATGAACACTGAAGCTTTCTTT
TRBV5-1,-,TRBJ1-6,-,CASSFHRQANNSPLHF,TGCGCCAGCAGCTTCCACCGACAGGCAAATAATTCACCCCTCCACTTT
TRBV27,many,TRBJ1-1,-,CASTPSRGNEAFF,TGTGCCAGCACCCCCAGTAGGGGAAATGAAGCTTTCTTT
TRBV3-1,-,TRBJ1-2,-,CASSQASVGGAYGYTF,TGTGCCAGCAGCCAAGCCTCGGTAGGGGGAGCCTATGGCTACACCTTC
TRBV2,many,TRBJ1-1,-,CATGGGLNTEAFF,TGTGCCACGGGTGGGGGGTTGAACACTGAAGCTTTCTTT